Listed here are 22 T cell receptor beta chains from one sample, sequenced in a study of shared T cell receptors in the human thymus (dated by TCRdb to the early 2020s). Receptors were amplified or captured by the immunoSEQ multiplex PCR assay. TCRdb's version of the immuneACCESS table is confined to in-frame rearrangements and falls short of the full clone set. An unresolved V gene accounts for under half of the shortfall where checked; the remainder is of unknown origin. For this sample the table gives roughly 550,000 clones, of which around 78% were detected only once. The ten largest make up approximately 0.013% of the sample. The data also belong to a second study, concerning human thymus T cells.

What was sequenced was thymocytes. The receptors derive from a boy younger than two with a congenital heart defect. Donor details come from another sample of the same person, matched by shared clones.

The chain has TRBV5-6 and TRBJ2-1, with 9 bases matching TRBD1. CDR1 and CDR2 from the germline V gene are SGHDT and YYEEEE. CDR3 length: 15 residues. V lost 0 bases, J lost 7 bases, and 5 bases stayed unmatched. This CDR3 is CASSLARTGDNEQFF. The CDR3 region has the DNA TGTGCCAGCAGCTTGGCTAGGACAGGGGATAATGAGCAGTTCTTC.

The rearrangement joins TRBV7-9 to TRBJ2-5; D call uncertain. V lost 5 bases and J 6 bases, leaving 10 bases between the germline ends. Germline V CDR1 and CDR2: SEHNR, FQNEAQ (reference sequence). This CDR3 has 12 residues. The CDR3 DNA sequence: TGTGCCAGCAGCCCCCCTTTTCAGACCCAGTACTTC. Protein product: CASSPPFQTQYF.

This clone has a single count. This chain links TRBV4-1 with TRBJ2-1; D is possibly TRBD1 (5 bases). Trimming removed 0 bases from V and 2 bases from J, with 14 bases in between. The CDR3 totals 17 residues. Looked up from germline, CDR1 is MGHRA and CDR2 is YSYEKL. This chain's CDR3 is CASSQDRRQGPYNEQFF. CDR3 nucleotides: TGCGCCAGCAGCCAAGATCGACGGCAGGGCCCCTACAATGAGCAGTTCTTC.

This rearrangement joins TRBV10-3 to TRBJ2-3; 10 nucleotides align to TRBD1. With 6 bases clipped from V and 2 bases from J, the junction kept 14 bases outside the gene matches. CDR1 is ENHRY, CDR2 SYGVKD, per germline. This CDR3 has 18 residues. Here the CDR3 DNA reads TGTGCCATCAGGGATGTCCGGGACAGGGGAGATGACACAGATACGCAGTATTTT. Amino acids: CAIRDVRDRGDDTDTQYF.

The chain is built from TRBV27 and TRBJ2-3; no clear D gene. From germline, CDR1 is MNHEY and CDR2 SMNVEV (reference sequence). V was pared by 7 bases and J by 1 base, with 33 bases between. The CDR3 has 21 residues. CDR3 sequence reads: CASIDRSRGGIPKQRTDTQYF. In DNA, the CDR3 is TGTGCCAGCATTGACCGGAGCCGAGGTGGTATACCAAAACAACGCACAGATACGCAGTATTTT.

This clone was found once. The sample holds other DNA sequences that translate to the same CDR3. V is TRBV6-1 and J is TRBJ1-3, with TRBD1 identical over 8 bases. The CDR3 is 14 residues long. Germline V gene sequence: CDR1 MNHNS, CDR2 SASEGT. Losses at the gene ends were 4 bases for V and 3 bases for J; bases not matched to a gene: 2. CDR3 bases: TGTGCCAGCAGTGGGACAGGGAGTGGAAACACCATATATTTT. Its translation: CASSGTGSGNTIYF.

This sequence joins TRBV7-8 and TRBJ2-3, with 11 bases aligning to TRBD2. The CDR3 has 15 residues. Germline-derived CDR1 and CDR2 are SGHVS and FQNEAQ. Losses at the gene ends were 8 bases for V and 5 bases for J; bases not matched to a gene: 9. This chain's CDR3 is CASFSGRALGDTQYF. DNA of the CDR3: TGTGCCAGCTTTAGCGGGAGGGCCCTCGGAGATACGCAGTATTTT.

This chain connects TRBV15 to TRBJ2-1, with 10 bases lining up with TRBD2. The germline V gene encodes CDR1 LNHNV and CDR2 YYDKDF (reference sequence). With 3 bases clipped from V and 1 base from J, the junction kept 6 bases outside the gene matches. The CDR3 covers 17 residues. CDR3 nucleotide sequence: TGTGCCACCAGCAGGCTTTTAGCGGGAGGTTCCTACAATGAGCAGTTCTTC. It is translated as CATSRLLAGGSYNEQFF. Full variable domain (rest looked up from reference TRBV15 and TRBJ2-1): DAMVIQNPRYQVTQFGKPVTLSCSQTLNHNVMYWYQQKSSQAPKLLFHYYDKDFNNEADTPDNFQSRRPNTSFCFLDIRSPGLGDTAMYLCATSRLLAGGSYNEQFFGPGTRLTVL.

The V and J genes are TRBV5-1 and TRBJ1-4; tentatively, D is TRBD1 (5 bases). The germline V gene has CDR1 SGHRS and CDR2 YFSETQ. The CDR3 is made up of 14 amino acids. Trimming removed 3 bases from V and 0 bases from J, with 6 bases in between. The CDR3 DNA sequence: TGCGCCAGCAGCTGGACAACAACTAATGAAAAACTGTTTTTT. Translating gives CASSWTTTNEKLFF.

V usage is TRBV9 and J usage is TRBJ1-4, with D unresolved. V shed 0 bases and J shed 1 base, with 10 bases lying between them. The CDR3 loop spans 16 amino acids. Germline CDR1 is SGDLS and CDR2 is YYNGEE. CDR3 nucleotide sequence: TGTGCCAGCAGCGTAGGCCTACGGGAAACTAATGAAAAACTGTTTTTT. Its protein is CASSVGLRETNEKLFF.

The chain employs TRBV11-2 and TRBJ2-3; 9 positions agree with TRBD2. There are 16 residues in the CDR3. Trimming at V came to 6 bases and at J to 3 bases, leaving 10 bases not matched to a gene. Germline values: CDR1 SGHAT, CDR2 FQNNGV. CDR3 DNA: TGTGCCAGCAGGGGATTAGCGGGAGAGAGAACAGATACGCAGTATTTT. It encodes CASRGLAGERTDTQYF.

CDR3 residues: CASPEGEMGQYF. CDR3 DNA sequence: TGTGCCAGCCCCGAGGGGGAGATGGGGCAGTACTTC. The chain employs TRBV6-1 and TRBJ2-7, with D perhaps TRBD1 (6 bases). The CDR3 runs to 12 residues. V dropped 8 bases and J dropped 9 bases, with 17 bases sitting between them. Germline V gives CDR1 MNHNS, CDR2 SASEGT.

The chain has TRBV6-4 and TRBJ1-2, with 7 bases lining up with TRBD1. The CDR3 is made up of 14 amino acids. The V gene's germline CDR1 is MRHNA and CDR2 SNTAGT. Unmatched junction bases numbered 9, after V lost 3 bases and J lost 8 bases. CDR3 region: CASSDGGDSQGYTF. DNA of the CDR3: TGTGCCAGCAGTGATGGAGGGGACAGCCAAGGCTACACCTTC.

The chain joins TRBV1 to TRBJ2-1; the table's D call, TRBD2, was not checked against the DNA. TRBV1 is a pseudogene locus. This CDR3 spans 16 amino acids. The CDR3 region has the DNA TGCACCAGCAGCCAAAAGCGGGAGGTCCCCTACAATGAGCAGTTCTTC. Protein sequence: CTSSQKREVPYNEQFF.

The gene calls are TRBV29-1 and TRBJ1-2; a possible D gene is TRBD1 (6 bases). This CDR3 spans 14 amino acids. Deletions cut 3 bases from V and 8 bases from J, with 19 bases between. In germline, CDR1 is SQVTM, CDR2 ANQGSEA. The CDR3 sequence is CSVEGIQGGKGYTF. In DNA, the CDR3 is TGCAGCGTTGAGGGAATACAGGGCGGAAAGGGCTACACCTTC.

This chain links TRBV10-1 with TRBJ2-7; D may be TRBD2 (6 bases). The CDR3 totals 15 residues. Trimming shortened V by 3 bases and J by 4 bases, and 16 bases separated the two germline ends. Germline CDR1 WNHNN, CDR2 SYGVQD (reference sequence). CDR3 in DNA: TGCGCCAGCAGTGACCCAGGACTACCGACTTACGAGCAGTACTTC. It encodes CASSDPGLPTYEQYF.

The chain joins TRBV25-1 to TRBJ1-1; D is perhaps TRBD1 (5 bases). V was shortened by 1 base and J by 0 bases, with 18 bases between the two germline ends. Germline loops: CDR1 MGHDK, CDR2 SYGVNS. The CDR3 spans 18 residues. CDR3 coding DNA: TGTGCCAGCAGTGAATGGTGGGAGGGGATAGATATGAACACTGAAGCTTTCTTT. Protein sequence: CASSEWWEGIDMNTEAFF.

The chain joins TRBV4-2 to TRBJ2-5, with 10 nucleotides matching TRBD2. CDR1 is LGHNA and CDR2 is YNFKEQ in the germline V gene. V lost 1 base, J lost 1 base, and 15 bases stayed unmatched. The CDR3 has 20 amino acids. CDR3 in DNA: TGTGCCAGCAGCCAAGTTTATTGGAGGACTAGCGGAGCTTCCCAAGAGACCCAGTACTTC. It encodes CASSQVYWRTSGASQETQYF.

The chain recombines TRBV4-3 with TRBJ2-1, with 8 bases that match TRBD1. The length of the CDR3 is 16 residues. V shed 3 bases, J shed 0 bases, and the junction held 4 bases outside the gene matches. In germline, CDR1 is LGHNA, CDR2 YSLEER. Here the CDR3 reads CASSHPGTGSYNEQFF. The CDR3 DNA follows: TGCGCCAGCAGCCACCCCGGGACAGGCTCCTACAATGAGCAGTTCTTC.

The V call is TRBV9, the J call TRBJ1-2, with D perhaps TRBD1 (5 bases). This CDR3 comprises 13 residues. V was shortened by 3 bases and J by 6 bases, with 12 bases between the two germline ends. From germline, CDR1 is SGDLS and CDR2 YYNGEE. The CDR3 loop reads CASSGLQGNGYTF. CDR3 in DNA: TGTGCCAGCAGCGGCCTCCAGGGAAATGGCTACACCTTC. Based on the CDR3 plus reference TRBV9 and TRBJ1-2, the full variable domain is DSGVTQTPKHLITATGQRVTLRCSPRSGDLSVYWYQQSLDQGLQFLIQYYNGEERAKGNILERFSAQQFPDLHSELNLSSLELGDSALYFCASSGLQGNGYTFGSGTRLTVV.

The chain couples TRBV4-3 to TRBJ2-2, with D possibly being TRBD2 (6 bases). CDR3 length: 13 residues. Germline CDR1 LGHNA, CDR2 YSLEER. V lost 6 bases to trimming and J lost 6 bases, with 11 bases between them. CDR3 residues: CASRWGGSGELFF. The CDR3 region has the DNA TGCGCCAGCAGGTGGGGAGGATCCGGGGAGCTGTTTTTT.

This clone has a handful of counts. The chain joins TRBV14 to TRBJ2-2; a weak D match, TRBD1 (6 bases). The CDR3 length is 19 residues. Trimming shortened V by 0 bases and J by 6 bases, and 23 bases separated the two germline ends. Germline-derived CDR1 and CDR2 are SGHDN and FVKESK. In DNA, the CDR3 is TGTGCCAGCAGCCAAGATTGTCCGGGACACGGGGAGTGCGCCGGGGAGCTGTTTTTT. Protein sequence: CASSQDCPGHGECAGELFF.